The rows below give T cell receptor beta chains drawn from one sample of a study of T-cell reconstitution after alpha-beta-depleted transplantation in children. TCRdb analysed the PCR reads with MiXCR anew, one entry per CDR3 protein. Of some 600,000 distinct CDR3 sequences in the sample, over 10% were seen once. The specimen comprised PBMCs, mostly from graft donor cells, sampled 360 days after TCRalphabeta/CD19-depleted stem cell transplant. These TCRs come from a male patient between 5 and 17 years old who had a stem cell transplant for acute myeloid leukemia, so the T cells may come from the graft donor. The CDR3 runs from the conserved cysteine through the conserved F or W. A D gene is named only where the DNA matches it firmly. Not every row has a clone size; where given, it reads once, few, many or a size class.

TRBJ1-5 many TRBD1 TRBV7-9 CASSWTTGRAVQPQHF TGTGCCAGCAGCTGGACGACAGGGCGAGCAGTCCAGCCCCAGCATTTT
TRBJ1-6 many . TRBV29-1 CSVASANNSPLHF TGCAGCGTTGCCAGTGCCAATAATTCACCCCTCCACTTT
TRBJ2-1 few . TRBV11-1 CASSQHNEQFF TGTGCCAGCAGCCAACATAATGAGCAGTTCTTC
TRBJ1-1 . . TRBV7-7 CASSLNAGAAEAFF TGTGCTAGCAGCTTAAACGCAGGGGCGGCTGAAGCTTTCTTT
TRBJ2-7 . . TRBV6-2/TRBV6-3 CASSQTIPGEQYF TGTGCCAGCAGTCAAACGATCCCTGGCGAGCAGTACTTC
TRBJ2-7 many TRBD1 TRBV28 CASSPPGGQGSYEQYF TGTGCCAGCAGTCCCCCAGGGGGACAGGGCTCCTACGAGCAGTACTTC
TRBJ2-1 . TRBD1 TRBV11-2 CASSLSPLLPPGQGEQFF TGTGCCAGCAGCTTATCCCCCCTATTGCCCCCCGGACAGGGTGAGCAGTTCTTC
TRBJ2-5 few . TRBV12-3/TRBV12-4 CASRRGGMETQYF TGTGCCAGCAGACGTGGGGGCATGGAGACCCAGTACTTC
TRBJ2-7 few . TRBV7-2 CASSLVGSAPYEQYF TGTGCCAGCAGCTTAGTCGGGTCAGCACCCTACGAGCAGTACTTC
TRBJ2-7 few . TRBV19 CASGKGIAYEQYF TGTGCCAGTGGGAAGGGCATCGCCTACGAGCAGTACTTC
TRBJ2-7 few TRBD1 TRBV29-1 CSVENRGRLAYEQYF TGCAGCGTAGAGAACAGGGGGCGGCTTGCCTACGAGCAGTACTTC
TRBJ2-5 few TRBD1 TRBV18 CASSLTDRGETQYF TGTGCCAGCTCACTTACGGACAGGGGGGAGACCCAGTACTTC
TRBJ2-2 many . TRBV5-1 CASSAYTQGSGELFF TGCGCCAGCAGCGCATATACTCAGGGATCCGGGGAGCTGTTTTTT
TRBJ2-5 few . TRBV20-1 CSARGRSLGTQYF TGCAGTGCTAGAGGGAGGTCATTAGGGACCCAGTACTTC
TRBJ2-2 . . TRBV29-1 CSVTLGHHTGELFF TGCAGCGTGACCCTGGGACACCACACCGGGGAGCTGTTTTTT
TRBJ2-7 . TRBD2 TRBV28 CASSARLAGRYEQYF TGTGCCAGCAGTGCTCGACTAGCGGGACGCTACGAGCAGTACTTC
TRBJ2-5 few . TRBV9 CASSVEQDWKETQYF TGTGCCAGCAGCGTAGAGCAGGACTGGAAAGAGACCCAGTACTTC
TRBJ1-2 few TRBD1 TRBV5-6 CASSWNRGSYGYTF TGTGCCAGCAGCTGGAACAGGGGAAGCTATGGCTACACCTTC
TRBJ2-3 . TRBD2 TRBV11-2 CASSLGTSGRAHGADTQYF TGTGCCAGCAGCTTAGGAACTAGCGGGAGGGCCCACGGGGCGGATACGCAGTATTTT
TRBJ2-7 few . TRBV2 CASSEEGAGLLRWGYYEQYF TGTGCCAGCAGTGAAGAGGGAGCGGGTCTTCTACGATGGGGATACTACGAGCAGTACTTC
TRBJ2-1 many . TRBV5-1 CASSLRELSYNEQFF TGCGCCAGCAGCTTGAGGGAGTTGAGCTACAATGAGCAGTTCTTC
TRBJ2-7 many . TRBV9 CASSVGGALYEQYF TGTGCCAGCAGCGTAGGAGGGGCCCTCTACGAGCAGTACTTC
TRBJ2-1 few . TRBV4-2 CASSLLQGEQFF TGTGCCAGCAGCCTGTTACAAGGTGAGCAGTTCTTC
TRBJ2-1 few . TRBV28 CASSPPGSTGSSYNEQFF TGTGCCAGCAGTCCACCCGGCTCCACAGGGAGCTCCTACAATGAGCAGTTCTTC
TRBJ2-5 . . TRBV6-1 CASSEWGAPETQYF TGTGCCAGCAGTGAATGGGGGGCCCCAGAGACCCAGTACTTC
TRBJ2-2 few . TRBV7-3 CASSQISRSHTTTGELFF TGTGCCAGCAGCCAAATTTCTAGGTCCCACACGACCACCGGGGAGCTGTTTTTT
TRBJ1-2 few TRBD1 TRBV6-1 CASRPGQGRNYGYTF TGTGCCAGCAGACCCGGACAGGGCCGTAACTATGGCTACACCTTC
TRBJ1-2 . . TRBV29-1 CSFALNYGYTF TGCAGCTTTGCCTTAAACTATGGCTACACCTTC
TRBJ2-3 many . TRBV2 CASRRPKTQYF TGTGCCAGCAGGAGACCCAAGACGCAGTATTTT
TRBJ2-1 many . TRBV29-1 CSPRGLGGEQFF TGCAGCCCCCGGGGCCTCGGAGGTGAGCAGTTCTTC
TRBJ2-4 few TRBD1 TRBV5-1 CASSLAGTGDNIQYF TGCGCCAGCAGCTTGGCCGGGACAGGGGATAACATTCAGTACTTC
TRBJ2-1 . TRBD2 TRBV29-1 CSVALAGGQAYNEQFF TGCAGCGTTGCCCTAGCGGGAGGGCAAGCCTACAATGAGCAGTTCTTC
TRBJ2-7 many TRBD2 TRBV20-1 CSARAGRTSLHEQYF TGCAGTGCTAGGGCAGGGAGGACTAGCCTACACGAGCAGTACTTC
TRBJ2-1 few TRBD1 TRBV28 CASSFMAQTGGRRNREQFF TGTGCCAGCAGCTTTATGGCCCAAACAGGGGGCCGGCGAAACCGAGAGCAGTTCTTC
TRBJ2-2 many TRBD1 TRBV6-1 CASSRQGSNGAGELFF TGTGCCAGCAGCCGACAGGGATCAAATGGGGCCGGGGAGCTGTTTTTT
TRBJ1-5 many TRBD1 TRBV5-6 CASSPGQRNNQPQHF TGTGCCAGCAGCCCGGGACAGAGAAACAATCAGCCCCAGCATTTT
TRBJ2-5 many . TRBV6-2/TRBV6-3 CASSYGGYPPTYQETQYF TGTGCCAGCAGTTACGGCGGCTATCCCCCCACCTATCAAGAGACCCAGTACTTC
TRBJ2-7 few . TRBV6-1 CASRKGLVSYEQYF TGTGCCAGCAGAAAAGGACTGGTCTCCTACGAGCAGTACTTC
TRBJ2-7 few . TRBV20-1 CSATGLYEQYF TGCAGTGCTACAGGGCTCTACGAGCAGTACTTC
TRBJ2-3 few . TRBV12-3/TRBV12-4 CASSLSESDTQYF TGTGCCAGCAGTCTCTCCGAGTCAGATACGCAGTATTTT
TRBJ2-3 . TRBD2 TRBV7-9 CASSFSSGMATQYF TGTGCCAGCAGCTTTTCTAGCGGGATGGCAACGCAGTATTTT
TRBJ2-3 few TRBD2 TRBV6-2/TRBV6-3 CASSYPLAGGTDTQYF TGTGCCAGCAGTTACCCCCTAGCGGGAGGGACAGATACGCAGTATTTT
TRBJ2-1 few TRBD2 TRBV10-3 CAISYRTSGRANEQFF TGTGCCATCAGTTATCGGACTAGCGGGAGGGCCAATGAGCAGTTCTTC
TRBJ2-2 . . TRBV6-5 CASSYSMVVANTGELFF TGTGCCAGCAGTTACTCCATGGTTGTCGCGAACACCGGGGAGCTGTTTTTT
TRBJ1-5 . . TRBV6-2/TRBV6-3 CASSPSVGWGNQPQHF TGTGCCAGCAGCCCGTCTGTGGGGTGGGGCAATCAGCCCCAGCATTTT
TRBJ2-5 . TRBD2 TRBV12-5 CASGLGLAGAHETQYF TGTGCTAGTGGTTTGGGGCTAGCGGGAGCCCACGAGACCCAGTACTTC